A single sample gave rise to the 25 T cell receptor beta chains below, sequenced in a study of OX40 agonist ivuxolimab in advanced cancers. Assay used: immunoSEQ multiplex PCR; TCRdb lists only in-frame clones, some missing. The repertoire has tens of thousands of clones, around 89% of them found once; the top ten carry roughly an eighth. The starting material was CD4+ or CD8+ T cells sorted from blood, obtained in a trial of the OX40 agonist ivuxolimab. The source of these receptors is an adult with an advanced solid tumor such as melanoma, head and neck, liver or kidney cancer.

The chain couples TRBV11-3 to TRBJ2-2; D might be TRBD1 (6 bases). CDR3 length equals 18 residues. Germline CDR1 and CDR2: SGHNT and YENEEA. Trimming took off 1 base at V and 0 bases at J, with 15 bases between the two ends. CDR3: CASSLGYYGTTNTGELFF. DNA of the CDR3: TGTGCCAGCAGCTTAGGTTATTACGGGACAACGAACACCGGGGAGCTGTTTTTT. The complete variable domain, with remaining parts taken from reference TRBV11-3 and TRBJ2-2, reads EAGVVQSPRYKIIEKKQPVAFWCNPISGHNTLYWYLQNLGQGPELLIRYENEEAVDDSQLPKDRFSAERLKGVDSTLKIQPAELGDSAVYLCASSLGYYGTTNTGELFFGEGSRLTVL.

The chain carries TRBV28 and TRBJ2-5, with a tentative D call TRBD1 (5 bases). There are 14 residues in the CDR3. CDR1 and CDR2 (germline): MDHEN, SYDVKM. V lost 2 bases to trimming and J lost 6 bases, with 13 bases between them. The CDR3 coding sequence is TGTGCCAGCAGTTTAAGGACACCTCGACAGACCCAGTACTTC. It specifies CASSLRTPRQTQYF.

This sequence joins TRBV7-8 and TRBJ2-7; TRBD1 matches 8 bases. V trimming: 4 bases; J trimming: 3 bases; junction bases outside the gene matches: 11. Germline-derived CDR1 and CDR2 are SGHVS and FQNEAQ. CDR3 length equals 16 residues. The DNA for the CDR3 is TGTGCCAGCAGCTCACCAGGGGGGACAGGACTCTACGAGCAGTACGTC. It specifies CASSSPGGTGLYEQYV.

The J gene is TRBJ2-1, the V gene TRBV4-2, with D tentatively TRBD1 (5 bases). Germline V gene lookup returns CDR1 LGHNA and CDR2 YNFKEQ. The ends were cut back, 0 bases at V and 0 bases at J, with 15 bases in the middle. The CDR3 contains 18 residues. In DNA, the CDR3 is TGTGCCAGCAGCCAAGAAGGCCAGGGCTTCAGCTCCTACAATGAGCAGTTCTTC. This sequence encodes CASSQEGQGFSSYNEQFF.

The genes are TRBV6-5 and TRBJ1-2, with TRBD1 identical over 7 bases. Germline loops: CDR1 MNHEY, CDR2 SVGAGI. V was clipped by 0 bases and J by 2 bases; unmatched bases: 0. The CDR3 is 14 amino acids. This CDR3 is CASSYSTGNYGYTF. DNA of the CDR3: TGTGCCAGCAGTTACTCGACAGGGAACTATGGCTACACCTTC.

This clone was seen once. This chain joins TRBV4-1 and TRBJ1-2; 12 nucleotides line up with TRBD1. The trim removed 1 base at V and 8 bases at J, leaving 5 bases unmatched. The germline CDR1 and CDR2 sequences are MGHRA and YSYEKL. The CDR3 loop spans 15 amino acids. The DNA of the CDR3 is TGCGCCAGCAGCCAAGTCGCCGGGACAGGGGGCGGCTACACCTTC. It yields the protein CASSQVAGTGGGYTF.

To note about this clone: Compared with germline, one end of the junction differs, possibly owing to a read error. The chain uses TRBV28 and TRBJ2-1; TRBD1 is a possible D gene (5 bases). The CDR3 loop spans 11 amino acids. CDR1 and CDR2 (germline): MDHEN, SYDVKM. The CDR3 loop is CASSSGREKVF. The CDR3 DNA reads as TGTGCCAGCAGTTCTGGCAGGGAAAAAGTCTTC.

This clone was detected a few times. The rearrangement uses TRBV2 and TRBJ1-3; no definite D call. CDR1 and CDR2 (germline): SNHLY, FYNNEI. The CDR3 loop spans 13 amino acids. V shed 11 bases and J shed 4 bases, with 15 bases lying between them. Here the CDR3 reads CASLSHWGNTIYF. The CDR3 coding sequence is TGTGCCTCCTTGAGCCACTGGGGAAACACCATATATTTT.

The chain employs TRBV5-6 and TRBJ2-7, with D hard to call. Germline V gene sequence: CDR1 SGHDT, CDR2 YYEEEE. V was pared by 4 bases and J by 4 bases, with 6 bases between. The length of the CDR3 is 11 residues. DNA for the CDR3: TGTGCCAGCAGCAATTTATACGAGCAGTACTTC. Translated: CASSNLYEQYF.

This clone was detected once. The chain has TRBV7-9 and TRBJ1-4; TRBD1 matches at 9 bases. CDR3 length: 17 amino acids. V trimming: 3 bases; J trimming: 8 bases; junction bases outside the gene matches: 13. Germline V CDR1 and CDR2: SEHNR, FQNEAQ (reference sequence). The DNA for the CDR3 is TGTGCCAGCAGCTTGGACAGGGGTGAACTGGTTAAAGAAAAACTGTTTTTT. Its protein product is CASSLDRGELVKEKLFF.

The V gene is TRBV5-5, the J gene TRBJ2-7, with 7 bases lining up with TRBD2. The J segment lost 2 bases and the V segment lost 3 bases, leaving 11 bases of the junction unmatched. The CDR3 is made up of 16 amino acids. In germline, CDR1 is SGHKS, CDR2 YYEKEE (reference sequence). The CDR3 is CASSSEAGKAPYEQYF. The CDR3 DNA is TGTGCCAGCAGCTCCGAAGCGGGGAAGGCGCCCTACGAGCAGTACTTC.

This chain uses TRBV2 with TRBJ2-5; a weak D match, TRBD1 (6 bases). The closer fit of TRBJ2-7 to the DNA end suggests the J call may be wrong. The V gene's germline CDR1 is SNHLY and CDR2 FYNNEI. The CDR3 is 14 amino acids. The CDR3 sequence is CASSSRQDTYEQYF. CDR3 sequence (DNA): TGTGCCAGCAGTTCCCGACAGGATACCTACGAGCAGTACTTC.

V is TRBV29-1 and J is TRBJ1-4; possible D gene TRBD1, 5 bases. Trimming left V 1 base short and J 4 bases short, with 13 bases between. The CDR3 has 15 amino acids. In germline, CDR1 is SQVTM, CDR2 ANQGSEA. CDR3 region: CSVEGEGQDNEKLFF. CDR3 coding DNA: TGCAGCGTTGAAGGGGAGGGGCAGGATAATGAAAAACTGTTTTTT.

As regards this clone: The junction and the germline gene differ at one end; a read error may be behind it. The chain couples TRBV7-7 to TRBJ2-2; D call uncertain. The length of the CDR3 is 14 residues. Germline V gene data show CDR1 as SSHAT and CDR2 as FNYEAQ (reference sequence). The CDR3 sequence: CASSLKPFTGELFF. CDR3 sequence (DNA): TGTGCTAGCAGCTTAAAACCCTTCACCGGGGAGCTGTTTTTT.

This sequence joins TRBV6-1 and TRBJ1-1; D might be TRBD1 (6 bases). Germline V gene data show CDR1 as MNHNS and CDR2 as SASEGT. V was cut by 0 bases and J by 4 bases, with 12 bases left in between. The CDR3 sequence is 15 residues long. The CDR3 loop reads CASSEALTGSTEAFF. CDR3 nucleotide sequence: TGTGCCAGCAGTGAAGCGCTTACAGGGAGCACTGAAGCTTTCTTT.

The V call is TRBV7-3, the J call TRBJ2-1; 12 positions agree with TRBD2. Germline V gene sequence: CDR1 SGHTA, CDR2 FQGTGA. Unmatched junction bases numbered 5, after V lost 6 bases and J lost 5 bases. The CDR3 runs 15 residues. This CDR3 reads CASRRTSGANNEQFF. For the CDR3, the DNA is TGTGCCAGCAGGCGGACTAGCGGGGCTAACAATGAGCAGTTCTTC. Full variable domain (rest looked up from reference TRBV7-3 and TRBJ2-1): GAGVSQTPSNKVTEKGKYVELRCDPISGHTALYWYRQSLGQGPEFLIYFQGTGAADDSGLPNDRFFAVRPEGSVSTLKIQRTERGDSAVYLCASRRTSGANNEQFFGPGTRLTVL.

The chain has TRBV13 and TRBJ1-4, with D tentatively TRBD1 (5 bases). The germline gives CDR1 PRHDT, CDR2 FYEKMQ (reference sequence). The CDR3 contains 13 residues. V lost 2 bases and J 8 bases, leaving 9 bases between the germline ends. CDR3 in amino acids: CASSLRRGEKLFF. The CDR3 coding sequence is TGTGCCAGCAGCTTAAGGCGGGGGGAAAAACTGTTTTTT.

The rearrangement uses TRBV7-8 and TRBJ2-1, with 10 bases lining up with TRBD2. The CDR3 is 15 residues long. Germline values: CDR1 SGHVS, CDR2 FQNEAQ. The V segment lost 5 bases and the J segment 6 bases; nucleotides outside the gene matches: 7. DNA of the CDR3: TGTGCCAGCAGCCCGGGGACTAGCGCTTTCAATGAGCAGTTCTTC. This gives the protein CASSPGTSAFNEQFF.

This clone was recorded once. The V gene is TRBV27, the J gene TRBJ2-1; 10 bases match TRBD2. Looked up from germline, CDR1 is MNHEY and CDR2 is SMNVEV (reference sequence). CDR3 length: 21 residues. V lost 2 bases, J lost 0 bases, and 16 bases stayed unmatched. CDR3 loop: CASSLVRGRLAGALSYNEQFF. Here the CDR3 DNA reads TGTGCCAGCAGTTTAGTACGGGGTAGGCTAGCGGGAGCCCTCTCCTACAATGAGCAGTTCTTC.

The chain carries TRBV7-2 and TRBJ2-1; 8 positions agree with TRBD2. J gave up 16 bases and V 5 bases, and 7 bases lay outside the gene matches. CDR1 and CDR2 from the germline V gene are SGHTA and FQGNSA. CDR3 length: 11 residues. CDR3 loop: CASSPGLERFF. For the CDR3, the DNA is TGTGCCAGCAGCCCGGGACTAGAAAGATTCTTC.

The rearrangement joins TRBV4-3 to TRBJ2-1; D is possibly TRBD1 (5 bases). V was pared by 0 bases and J by 9 bases, with 15 bases between. The germline V gene encodes CDR1 LGHNA and CDR2 YSLEER. The CDR3 runs to 15 residues. The CDR3, as DNA: TGCGCCAGCAGCCAAGATCGGCAGGGAAAGGCTGAGCAGTTCTTC. Translation gives CASSQDRQGKAEQFF.

The rearrangement uses TRBV5-6 and TRBJ2-7, with 8 bases identical to TRBD2. Losses at the gene ends were 0 bases for V and 3 bases for J; bases not matched to a gene: 2. Germline CDR1 and CDR2: SGHDT and YYEEEE. The CDR3 has 14 residues. CDR3 protein: CASSLGTSSYEQYF. The CDR3 DNA sequence: TGTGCCAGCAGCTTGGGGACTAGCAGCTACGAGCAGTACTTC.

The chain combines TRBV6-5 with TRBJ2-1, with a possible D match to TRBD2 (6 bases). Germline loops: CDR1 MNHEY, CDR2 SVGAGI. The CDR3 covers 16 residues. Trimming cost V 4 bases and J 8 bases, with 21 bases left between them. The chain's CDR3 is CASSFYYGTATDEQFF. The CDR3 DNA reads as TGTGCCAGCAGTTTCTACTACGGGACTGCTACCGATGAGCAGTTCTTC.

This sequence joins TRBV11-2 and TRBJ2-5, with 7 bases identical to TRBD2. The V segment lost 1 base and the J segment 1 base; nucleotides outside the gene matches: 6. CDR1 is SGHAT and CDR2 is FQNNGV in the germline V gene. The CDR3 has 16 residues. Here the CDR3 reads CASSLVGGNTQETQYF. The CDR3 nucleotides read TGTGCCAGCAGCTTAGTCGGGGGGAACACCCAAGAGACCCAGTACTTC.

The chain joins TRBV5-8 to TRBJ2-3; 8 bases are a match to TRBD1. Germline loops: CDR1 SGHTS, CDR2 YDEGEE. Germline trimming cut 4 bases from V and 5 bases from J; bases unmatched to any gene: 6. This CDR3 contains 14 residues. The CDR3 region is CASSPRQGRDTQYF. CDR3 nucleotide sequence: TGTGCCAGCAGCCCTCGACAGGGGAGAGATACGCAGTATTTT. Together with reference TRBV5-8 and TRBJ2-3, the CDR3 gives the full variable domain: EAGVTQSPTHLIKTRGQQATLRCSPISGHTSVYWYQQALGLGLQFLLWYDEGEERNRGNFPPRFSGRQFPNYSSELNVNALELEDSALYLCASSPRQGRDTQYFGPGTRLTVL.